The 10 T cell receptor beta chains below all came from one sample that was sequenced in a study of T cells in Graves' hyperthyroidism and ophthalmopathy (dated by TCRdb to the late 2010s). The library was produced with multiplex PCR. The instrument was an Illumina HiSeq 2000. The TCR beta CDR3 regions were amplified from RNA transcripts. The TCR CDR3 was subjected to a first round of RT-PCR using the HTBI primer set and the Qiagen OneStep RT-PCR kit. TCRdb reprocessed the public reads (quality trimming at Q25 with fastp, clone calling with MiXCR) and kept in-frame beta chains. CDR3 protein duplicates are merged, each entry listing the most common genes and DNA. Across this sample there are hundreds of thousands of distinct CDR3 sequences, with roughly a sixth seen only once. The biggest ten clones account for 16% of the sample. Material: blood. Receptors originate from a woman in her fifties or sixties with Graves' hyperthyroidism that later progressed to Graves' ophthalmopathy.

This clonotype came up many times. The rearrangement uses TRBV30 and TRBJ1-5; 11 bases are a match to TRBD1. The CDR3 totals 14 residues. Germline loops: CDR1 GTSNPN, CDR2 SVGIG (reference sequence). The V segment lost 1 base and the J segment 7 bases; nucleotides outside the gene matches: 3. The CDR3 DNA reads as TGTGCCTGGAGTGGGACAGGGGGCGAACAGCCCCAGCATTTT. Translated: CAWSGTGGEQPQHF.

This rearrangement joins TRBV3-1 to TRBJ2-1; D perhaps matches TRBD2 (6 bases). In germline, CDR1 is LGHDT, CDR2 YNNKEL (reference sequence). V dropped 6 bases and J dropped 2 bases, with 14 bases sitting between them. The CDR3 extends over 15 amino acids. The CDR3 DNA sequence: TGTGCCAGCAGACTACTTAGCGGAGCCTACAATGAGCAGTTCTTC. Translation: CASRLLSGAYNEQFF.

DNA of the CDR3: TGTGCCAGCAGGTGGGACAGAAACAATCAGCCCCAGCATTTT. It codes for CASRWDRNNQPQHF. The chain links TRBV2 to TRBJ1-5; 7 nucleotides line up with TRBD1. Unmatched junction bases numbered 5, after V lost 6 bases and J lost 3 bases. CDR3 length equals 14 residues. Germline V gene sequence: CDR1 SNHLY, CDR2 FYNNEI.

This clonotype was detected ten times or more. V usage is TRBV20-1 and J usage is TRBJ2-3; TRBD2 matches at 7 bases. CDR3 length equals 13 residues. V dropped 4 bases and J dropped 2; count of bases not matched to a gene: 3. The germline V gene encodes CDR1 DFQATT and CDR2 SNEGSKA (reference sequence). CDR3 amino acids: CSAISGYTDTQYF. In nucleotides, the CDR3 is TGCAGTGCTATTAGCGGGTACACAGATACGCAGTATTTT.

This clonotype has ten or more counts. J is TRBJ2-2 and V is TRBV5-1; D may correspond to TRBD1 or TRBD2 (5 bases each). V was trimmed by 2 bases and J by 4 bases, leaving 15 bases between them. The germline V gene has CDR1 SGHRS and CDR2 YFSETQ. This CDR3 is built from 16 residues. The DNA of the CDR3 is TGCGCCAGCAGCTTACTGGGGCCTGAGGGCACCGGGGAGCTGTTTTTT. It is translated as CASSLLGPEGTGELFF.

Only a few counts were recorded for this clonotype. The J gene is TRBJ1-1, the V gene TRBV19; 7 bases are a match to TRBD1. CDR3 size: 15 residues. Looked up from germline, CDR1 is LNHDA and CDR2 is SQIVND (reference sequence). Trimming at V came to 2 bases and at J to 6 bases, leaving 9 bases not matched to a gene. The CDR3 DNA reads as TGTGCCAGTAGTATATATGACAGGGACCCCTCTGAAGCTTTCTTT. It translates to CASSIYDRDPSEAFF.

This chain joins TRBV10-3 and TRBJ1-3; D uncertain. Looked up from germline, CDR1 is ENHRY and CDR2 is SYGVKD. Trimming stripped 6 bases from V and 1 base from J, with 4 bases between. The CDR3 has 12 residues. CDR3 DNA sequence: TGTGCCATCAGCCAGTCTGGAAACACCATATATTTT. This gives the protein CAISQSGNTIYF.

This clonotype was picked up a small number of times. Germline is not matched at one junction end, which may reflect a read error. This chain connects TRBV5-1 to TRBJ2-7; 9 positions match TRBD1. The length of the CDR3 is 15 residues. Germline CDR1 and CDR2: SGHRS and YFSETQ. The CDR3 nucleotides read TGCGCCAGCAGCTTGGGGGACAGGGATCCCTACGAGCAGTGCTTC. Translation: CASSLGDRDPYEQCF.

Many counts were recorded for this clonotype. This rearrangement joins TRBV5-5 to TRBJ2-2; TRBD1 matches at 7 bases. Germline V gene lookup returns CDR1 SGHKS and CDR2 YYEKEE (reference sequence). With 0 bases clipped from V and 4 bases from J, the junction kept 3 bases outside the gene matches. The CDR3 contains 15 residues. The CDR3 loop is CASSLGQGVTGELFF. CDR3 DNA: TGTGCCAGCAGCTTGGGACAGGGCGTCACCGGGGAGCTGTTTTTT. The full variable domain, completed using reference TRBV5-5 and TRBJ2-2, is DAGVTQSPTHLIKTRGQQVTLRCSPISGHKSVSWYQQVLGQGPQFIFQYYEKEERGRGNFPDRFSARQFPNYSSELNVNALLLGDSALYLCASSLGQGVTGELFFGEGSRLTVL.

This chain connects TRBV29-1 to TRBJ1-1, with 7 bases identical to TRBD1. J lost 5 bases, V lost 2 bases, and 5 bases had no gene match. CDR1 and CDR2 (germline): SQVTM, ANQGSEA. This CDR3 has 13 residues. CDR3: CSVELQGGTEAFF. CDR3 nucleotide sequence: TGCAGCGTTGAATTGCAGGGGGGGACTGAAGCTTTCTTT.